The T cell receptor beta chain described here comes from a study of T cells in localized non-small cell lung cancer. Findings and limits, study-wide: Uninvolved adjacent lung, not tumor, had the highest T cell clonality. A median of around 60 clones ranked among the top 100 in tumor appeared in adjacent lung.

Note on this clone: Its antigen is unknown.

Sequencing used immunoSEQ multiplex PCR; TCRdb keeps in-frame clones, though not all of them. This table holds tens of thousands of clones, about 90% found once. The clonotype was recovered from a male donor at least 60 years old with stage I squamous cell lung carcinoma. Here the sequenced sample was peripheral blood, taken before any cancer treatment.

The CDR3 here is CSVRQGNLADTQYF. The CDR3 nucleotides are TGCAGCGTCCGACAGGGAAATCTTGCAGATACGCAGTATTTT. The chain is built from TRBV29-1 and TRBJ2-3, with 7 bases lining up with TRBD1. The ends lost 6 bases at V and 4 bases at J; junction bases unmatched: 10. This CDR3 is 14 amino acids long. Germline assignment: CDR1 SQVTM and CDR2 ANQGSEA.